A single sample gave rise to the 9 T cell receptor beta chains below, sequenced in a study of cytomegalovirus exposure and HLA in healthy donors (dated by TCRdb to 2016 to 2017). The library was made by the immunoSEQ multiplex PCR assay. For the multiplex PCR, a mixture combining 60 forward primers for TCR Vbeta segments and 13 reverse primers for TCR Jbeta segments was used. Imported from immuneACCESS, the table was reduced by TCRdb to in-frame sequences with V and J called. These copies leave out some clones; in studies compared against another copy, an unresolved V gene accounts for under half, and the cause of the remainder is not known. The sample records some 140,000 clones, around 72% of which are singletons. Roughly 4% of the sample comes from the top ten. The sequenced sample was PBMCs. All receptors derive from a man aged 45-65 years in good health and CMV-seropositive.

This CDR3 reads CASSLEQGYEQYF. The CDR3 bases are TGTGCCAGCAGCTTAGAACAGGGCTACGAGCAGTACTTC. V is TRBV7-2 and J is TRBJ2-7, with D perhaps TRBD1 (6 bases). The V end was cut by 1 base, the J end by 3 bases, with 7 bases between. The CDR3 sequence is 13 residues long. Germline V gene lookup returns CDR1 SGHTA and CDR2 FQGNSA.

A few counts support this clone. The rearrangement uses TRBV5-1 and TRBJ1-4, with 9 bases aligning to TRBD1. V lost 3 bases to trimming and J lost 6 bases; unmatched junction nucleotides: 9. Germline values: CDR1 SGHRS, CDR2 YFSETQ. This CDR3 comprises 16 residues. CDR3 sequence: CASSSGPGQGHEKLFF. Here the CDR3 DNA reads TGCGCCAGCAGCTCAGGGCCGGGACAGGGACATGAAAAACTGTTTTTT.

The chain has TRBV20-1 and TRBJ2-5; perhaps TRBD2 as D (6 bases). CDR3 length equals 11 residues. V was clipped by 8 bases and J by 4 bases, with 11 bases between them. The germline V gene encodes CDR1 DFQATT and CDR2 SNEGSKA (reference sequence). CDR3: CSTGRGETQYF. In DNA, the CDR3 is TGCAGTACCGGGAGAGGAGAGACCCAGTACTTC.

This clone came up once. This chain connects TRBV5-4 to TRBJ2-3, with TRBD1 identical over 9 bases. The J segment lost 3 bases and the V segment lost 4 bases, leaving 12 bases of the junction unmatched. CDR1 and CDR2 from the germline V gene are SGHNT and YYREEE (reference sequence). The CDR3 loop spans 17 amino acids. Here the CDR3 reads CASSHPRPGQGTDTQYF. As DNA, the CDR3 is TGTGCCAGCAGCCATCCCCGACCGGGACAGGGAACAGATACGCAGTATTTT.

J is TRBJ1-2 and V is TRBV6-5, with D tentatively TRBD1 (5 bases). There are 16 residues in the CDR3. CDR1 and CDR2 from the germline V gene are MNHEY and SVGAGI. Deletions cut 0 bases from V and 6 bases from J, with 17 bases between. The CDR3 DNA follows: TGTGCCAGCAGTTACTCGGGGGGTGGCAGGGCCGATGGCTACACCTTC. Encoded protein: CASSYSGGGRADGYTF.

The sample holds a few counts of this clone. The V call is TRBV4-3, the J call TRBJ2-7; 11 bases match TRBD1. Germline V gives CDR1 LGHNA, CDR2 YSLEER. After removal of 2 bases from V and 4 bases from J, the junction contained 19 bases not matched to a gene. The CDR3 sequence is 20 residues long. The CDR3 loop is CASSQYAGTGGSSKDYEQYF. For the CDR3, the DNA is TGCGCCAGCAGCCAATATGCTGGGACAGGGGGTAGTTCGAAGGATTACGAGCAGTACTTC.

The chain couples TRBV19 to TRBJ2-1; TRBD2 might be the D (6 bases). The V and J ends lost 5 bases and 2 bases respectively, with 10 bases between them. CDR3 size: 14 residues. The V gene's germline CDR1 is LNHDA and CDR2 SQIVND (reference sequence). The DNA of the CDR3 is TGTGCCAGTAGTTGGGACTCTCCCTACAATGAGCAGTTCTTC. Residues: CASSWDSPYNEQFF.

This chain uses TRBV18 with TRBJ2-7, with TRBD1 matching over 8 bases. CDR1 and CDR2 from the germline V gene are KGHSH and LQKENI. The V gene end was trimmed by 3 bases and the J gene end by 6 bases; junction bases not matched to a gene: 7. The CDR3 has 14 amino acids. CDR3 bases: TGTGCCAGCTCACCTACGGACAGGGTGGGCGAGCAGTACTTC. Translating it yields CASSPTDRVGEQYF.

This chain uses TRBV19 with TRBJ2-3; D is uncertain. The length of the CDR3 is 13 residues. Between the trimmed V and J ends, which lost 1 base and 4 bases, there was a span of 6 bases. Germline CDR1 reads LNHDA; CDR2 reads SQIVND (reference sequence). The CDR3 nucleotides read TGTGCCAGTAGTATAGGTTTAGCAGATACGCAGTATTTT. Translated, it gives CASSIGLADTQYF.